This T cell receptor beta chain was identified in a study of CD8+CD57+ T cells in acquired aplastic anemia. Study-wide context: Sorted CD4+ and CD8+ cells gave an average of approximately 3 ug of DNA. Read counts for CD4+ cells (from healthy donors) averaged roughly 10 million. Broader study findings: Patients and controls shared nearly 30 CD8+ CDR3 sequences, highly expressed in patients.

TCR beta VDJ and CDR3 profiles were obtained from a genomic DNA template. TCRdb used MiXCR to reprocess the reads, holding one entry per CDR3 protein. The sample holds about 190,000 distinct CDR3 sequences; 54% are singletons and the top ten take 15% to 20%. Per germline, CDR1 SGHRS and CDR2 YFSETQ. With 4 bases clipped from V and 0 bases from J, the junction kept 4 bases outside the gene matches. This CDR3 spans 16 amino acids. This clonotype was seen repeatedly, ten times or more. The antigen is unknown. The clonotype was recovered from a human donor in good health, serving as a control. The sequenced material came from sorted CD4+, CD8+, or CD8+CD57+ T cells (not recorded which) from PBMCs. The chain combines TRBV5-1 with TRBJ2-3; 11 nucleotides agree with TRBD1. CDR3: CASSIGQGASTDTQYF. In DNA form, the CDR3 reads TGCGCCAGCAGCATAGGACAGGGGGCGAGCACAGATACGCAGTATTTT.